Each of the 17 T cell receptor beta chains below was sequenced from the same sample in a study of blood T cell repertoires in COVID-19. Assay: immunoSEQ multiplex PCR; the TCRdb copy retains only in-frame clones and omits some. The data hold more than 80,000 clones, with about nine tenths observed a single time. Input material: peripheral blood. These TCRs come from a man younger than 35 with COVID-19, enrolled during active disease.

The chain joins TRBV7-9 to TRBJ1-5, with 8 bases that match TRBD1. The germline V gene encodes CDR1 SEHNR and CDR2 FQNEAQ (reference sequence). Trimming cost V 0 bases and J 5 bases; bases outside gene matches: 15. The CDR3 runs to 19 residues. The CDR3 sequence is CASSLASGQGGSKDQPQHF. Written as DNA, the CDR3 is TGTGCCAGCAGCTTAGCTTCAGGACAGGGCGGTTCGAAGGATCAGCCCCAGCATTTT.

The chain uses TRBV20-1 and TRBJ1-5, with D perhaps TRBD1 (6 bases). CDR3 size: 13 residues. Between the trimmed V and J ends, which lost 3 bases and 7 bases, there was a span of 13 bases. The germline V gene encodes CDR1 DFQATT and CDR2 SNEGSKA (reference sequence). The CDR3 spells CSASGGRGQPQHF. The DNA for the CDR3 is TGCAGTGCTAGTGGGGGGCGAGGACAGCCCCAGCATTTT.

This rearrangement joins TRBV7-8 to TRBJ2-7, with 8 bases lining up with TRBD2. CDR1 and CDR2 (germline): SGHVS, FQNEAQ. Trimming cost V 1 base and J 1 base; bases outside gene matches: 3. There are 15 residues in the CDR3. The CDR3 sequence: CASSLEPSGSYEQYF. CDR3 nucleotide sequence: TGTGCCAGCAGCTTAGAGCCTAGCGGGTCCTACGAGCAGTACTTC.

CDR3 nucleotides: TGTGCCAGCAGTAGAGGAGATACGCAGTATTTT. Translating it yields CASSRGDTQYF. V usage is TRBV12-3 or TRBV12-4 and J usage is TRBJ2-3; D is unresolved. Trimming removed 5 bases at V and 5 bases at J, with 5 bases between. The CDR3 is 11 amino acids.

The V call is TRBV6-5, the J call TRBJ1-5, with TRBD1 matching 8 bases. The germline CDR1 and CDR2 sequences are MNHEY and SVGAGI. V shed 5 bases, J shed 2 bases, and the junction held 5 bases outside the gene matches. The CDR3 contains 15 residues. The CDR3 DNA follows: TGTGCCAGCAGTAAGACAGGGGTGGGCAATCAGCCCCAGCATTTT. This sequence encodes CASSKTGVGNQPQHF.

The V call is TRBV15, the J call TRBJ2-1; possible D gene TRBD2, 8 bases. The V and J ends lost 0 bases and 2 bases respectively, with 20 bases between them. Germline assignment: CDR1 LNHNV and CDR2 YYDKDF (reference sequence). The CDR3 totals 19 residues. The CDR3 nucleotides read TGTGCCACCAGCAGAGATAGACAGGGACTAGGGACGACCTACAATGAGCAGTTCTTC. Translated, it gives CATSRDRQGLGTTYNEQFF.

This clone appeared once. V gene TRBV7-9 combines with J gene TRBJ1-1; 8 bases are a match to TRBD1. The CDR3 is made up of 16 amino acids. CDR1 and CDR2 (germline): SEHNR, FQNEAQ (reference sequence). V was clipped by 5 bases and J by 0 bases; unmatched bases: 8. The CDR3 coding sequence is TGTGCCAGCAGCAACGGAAGGACAGGGATGAACACTGAAGCTTTCTTT. Encoded protein: CASSNGRTGMNTEAFF.

The chain recombines TRBV5-6 with TRBJ2-2; tentative D call: TRBD1 (5 bases). This CDR3 spans 12 amino acids. The V and J ends lost 2 bases and 7 bases respectively, with 6 bases between them. From germline, CDR1 is SGHDT and CDR2 YYEEEE. This chain's CDR3 is CASSLGVGELFF. CDR3 DNA: TGTGCCAGCAGCTTAGGGGTCGGGGAGCTGTTTTTT.

The genes are TRBV27 and TRBJ2-7, with D perhaps matching TRBD1 (5 bases). The CDR3 length is 17 residues. V was trimmed by 6 bases and J by 1 base, leaving 22 bases between them. CDR1 and CDR2 (germline): MNHEY, SMNVEV (reference sequence). CDR3 coding DNA: TGTGCCAGCAGCCCACGGAAGAGACAGATTCCTTCCTACGAGCAGTACTTC. Amino acids: CASSPRKRQIPSYEQYF.

V and J are TRBV7-2 and TRBJ2-6; no firm D call. CDR1 is SGHTA, CDR2 FQGNSA, per germline. The CDR3 has 15 residues. Trimming removed 7 bases from V and 0 bases from J, with 10 bases in between. DNA for the CDR3: TGTGCCAGCACGCCCCTACGCTCTGGGGCCAACGTCCTGACTTTC. This gives the protein CASTPLRSGANVLTF.

About this clone itself: A junction end diverges from the germline sequence, so it may reflect a read error. V gene TRBV15 combines with J gene TRBJ1-4; TRBD1 agrees at 9 bases. The length of the CDR3 is 15 residues. Germline V gives CDR1 LNHNV, CDR2 YYDKDF (reference sequence). The CDR3 region is CATSRGGTGREKLLF. The DNA of the CDR3 is TGTGCCACCAGCAGAGGGGGGACAGGGCGTGAAAAACTGCTTTTT.

V gene TRBV10-1 combines with J gene TRBJ2-5; weak D call: TRBD1 (5 bases). The ends were cut back, 7 bases at V and 3 bases at J, with 12 bases in the middle. Looked up from germline, CDR1 is WNHNN and CDR2 is SYGVQD (reference sequence). The CDR3 runs to 13 residues. DNA of the CDR3: TGCGCCAGCACCCACAGGCAGAAAGAGACCCAGTACTTC. It yields the protein CASTHRQKETQYF.

V gene TRBV5-4 combines with J gene TRBJ2-1; D perhaps matches TRBD1 (6 bases). The V end was cut by 0 bases, the J end by 1 base, with 11 bases between. This CDR3 is built from 16 residues. Germline CDR1 SGHNT, CDR2 YYREEE (reference sequence). In DNA form, the CDR3 reads TGTGCCAGCAGCTTGGACAGGGTAGGGTCCTACAATGAGCAGTTCTTC. Translating it yields CASSLDRVGSYNEQFF.

V usage is TRBV28 and J usage is TRBJ2-7, with 7 positions matching TRBD2. Trimming cost V 3 bases and J 2 bases; bases outside gene matches: 13. Germline values: CDR1 MDHEN, CDR2 SYDVKM. The CDR3 covers 17 residues. Written as DNA, the CDR3 is TGTGCCAGCAGTTTGGGCTCGGGGCGGGAGTGGCCCTACGAGCAGTACTTC. Encoded protein: CASSLGSGREWPYEQYF.

The genes are TRBV6-6 and TRBJ1-3, with 8 bases aligning to TRBD1. The CDR3 loop spans 17 amino acids. With 5 bases clipped from V and 2 bases from J, the junction kept 11 bases outside the gene matches. Germline V gives CDR1 MNHNY, CDR2 SVGAGI (reference sequence). As DNA, the CDR3 is TGTGCCAGCAGTCGATCCGGGACAGGAGGCCCTGGAAACACCATATATTTT. Its protein is CASSRSGTGGPGNTIYF.

The rearrangement links TRBV28 to TRBJ2-7; TRBD1 might be the D (6 bases). This CDR3 has 12 amino acids. Germline CDR1 and CDR2: MDHEN and SYDVKM. Trimming removed 6 bases at V and 2 bases at J, with 8 bases between. CDR3 residues: CASRQGPYEQYF. CDR3 bases: TGTGCCAGCAGACAGGGCCCCTACGAGCAGTACTTC.

The chain has TRBV6-1 and TRBJ1-2; no reliable D call. The CDR3 sequence is 14 residues long. Germline CDR1 is MNHNS and CDR2 is SASEGT. V dropped 0 bases and J dropped 8 bases, with 13 bases sitting between them. The CDR3 coding sequence is TGTGCCAGCAGTGAAGCCTTACAGAGACACGGCTACACCTTC. It is translated as CASSEALQRHGYTF.